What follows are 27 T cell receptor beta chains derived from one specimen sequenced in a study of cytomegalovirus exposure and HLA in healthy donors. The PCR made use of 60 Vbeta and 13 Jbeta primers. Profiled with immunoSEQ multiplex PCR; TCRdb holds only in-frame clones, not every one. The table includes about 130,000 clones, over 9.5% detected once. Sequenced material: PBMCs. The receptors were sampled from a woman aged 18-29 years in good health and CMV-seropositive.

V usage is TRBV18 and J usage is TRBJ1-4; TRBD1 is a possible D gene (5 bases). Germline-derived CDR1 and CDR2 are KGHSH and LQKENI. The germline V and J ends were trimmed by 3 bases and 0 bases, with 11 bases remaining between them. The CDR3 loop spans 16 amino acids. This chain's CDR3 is CASSPRGPTTNEKLFF. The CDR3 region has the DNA TGTGCCAGCTCACCTAGGGGCCCCACAACTAATGAAAAACTGTTTTTT.

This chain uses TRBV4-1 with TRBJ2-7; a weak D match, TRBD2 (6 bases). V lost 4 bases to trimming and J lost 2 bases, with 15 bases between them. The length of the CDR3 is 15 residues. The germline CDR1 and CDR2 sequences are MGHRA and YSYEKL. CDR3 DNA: TGCGCCAGCAGCCCCCATAGCGGAGGGGCCTACGAGCAGTACTTC. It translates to CASSPHSGGAYEQYF.

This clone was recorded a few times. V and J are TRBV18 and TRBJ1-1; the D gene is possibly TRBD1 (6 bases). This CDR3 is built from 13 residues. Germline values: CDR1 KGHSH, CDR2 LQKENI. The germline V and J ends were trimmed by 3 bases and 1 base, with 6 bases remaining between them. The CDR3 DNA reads TGTGCCAGCTCACCGACAGGGAACACTGAAGCTTTCTTT. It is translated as CASSPTGNTEAFF.

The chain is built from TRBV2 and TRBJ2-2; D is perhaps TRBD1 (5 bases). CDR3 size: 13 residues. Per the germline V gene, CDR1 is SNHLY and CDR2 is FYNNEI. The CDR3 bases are TGTGCAGCTGGGGCAGGACCCACCGGGGAGCTGTTTTTT. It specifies CAAGAGPTGELFF.

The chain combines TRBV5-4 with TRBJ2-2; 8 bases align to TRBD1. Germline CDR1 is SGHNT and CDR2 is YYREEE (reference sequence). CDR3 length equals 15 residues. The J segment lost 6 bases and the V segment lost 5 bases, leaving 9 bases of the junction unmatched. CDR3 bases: TGTGCCAGCAGGGCAGGGGGCGAGTATTCCGGGGAGCTGTTTTTT. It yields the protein CASRAGGEYSGELFF.

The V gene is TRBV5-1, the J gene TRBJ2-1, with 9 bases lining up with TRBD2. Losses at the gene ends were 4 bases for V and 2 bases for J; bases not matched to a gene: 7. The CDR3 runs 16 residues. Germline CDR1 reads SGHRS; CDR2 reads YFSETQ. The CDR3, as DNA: TGCGCCAGCAGCCCCCAGTCTAGCGGGACCTACAATGAGCAGTTCTTC. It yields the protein CASSPQSSGTYNEQFF.

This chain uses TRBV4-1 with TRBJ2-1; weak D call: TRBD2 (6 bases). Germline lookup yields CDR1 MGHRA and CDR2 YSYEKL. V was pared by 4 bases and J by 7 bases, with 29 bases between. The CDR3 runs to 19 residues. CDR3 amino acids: CASSPGKGEVLPGGNEQFF. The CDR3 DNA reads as TGCGCCAGCAGCCCAGGGAAGGGAGAAGTTCTACCCGGAGGGAATGAGCAGTTCTTC.

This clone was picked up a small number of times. The CDR3 is CASSRLAGEQETQYF. The CDR3 nucleotides are TGTGCCAGCAGCCGTCTGGCAGGGGAGCAAGAGACCCAGTACTTC. This chain links TRBV6-1 with TRBJ2-5; D might be TRBD1 (6 bases). V gave up 6 bases and J gave up 2 bases, with 16 bases separating them. Germline V lookup: CDR1 MNHNS, CDR2 SASEGT. The CDR3 contains 15 residues.

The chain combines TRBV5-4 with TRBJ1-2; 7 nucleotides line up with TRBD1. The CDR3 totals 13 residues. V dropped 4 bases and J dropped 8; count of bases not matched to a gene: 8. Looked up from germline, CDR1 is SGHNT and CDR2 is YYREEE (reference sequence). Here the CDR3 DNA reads TGTGCCAGCAGCCCCCAGGGGGACCAAGGCTACACCTTC. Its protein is CASSPQGDQGYTF.

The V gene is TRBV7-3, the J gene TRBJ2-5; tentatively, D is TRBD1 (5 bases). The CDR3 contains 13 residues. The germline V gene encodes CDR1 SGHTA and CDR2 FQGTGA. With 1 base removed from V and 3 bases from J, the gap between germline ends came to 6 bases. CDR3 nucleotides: TGTGCCAGCAGCTTAAGCAGGGAAGAGACCCAGTACTTC. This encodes CASSLSREETQYF.

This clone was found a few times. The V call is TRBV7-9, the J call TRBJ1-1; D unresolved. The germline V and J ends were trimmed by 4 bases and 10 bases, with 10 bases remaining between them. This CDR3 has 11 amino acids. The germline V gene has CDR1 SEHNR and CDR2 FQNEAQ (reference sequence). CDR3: CASSSSDGAFF. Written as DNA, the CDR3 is TGTGCCAGCAGCTCCTCAGATGGAGCTTTCTTT.

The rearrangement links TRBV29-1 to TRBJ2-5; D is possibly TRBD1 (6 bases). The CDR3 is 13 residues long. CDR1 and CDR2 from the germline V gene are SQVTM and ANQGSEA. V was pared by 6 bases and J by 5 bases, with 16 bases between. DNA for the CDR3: TGCAGCGTCACAAAACAGGGCGCGGAGACCCAGTACTTC. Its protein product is CSVTKQGAETQYF.

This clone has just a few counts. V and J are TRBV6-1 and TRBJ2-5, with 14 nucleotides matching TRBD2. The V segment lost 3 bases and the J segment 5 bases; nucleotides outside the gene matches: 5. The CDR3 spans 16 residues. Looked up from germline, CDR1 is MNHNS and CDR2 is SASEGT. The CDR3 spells CASSETSGRARETQYF. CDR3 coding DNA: TGTGCCAGCAGTGAGACTAGCGGGAGGGCCAGGGAGACCCAGTACTTC.

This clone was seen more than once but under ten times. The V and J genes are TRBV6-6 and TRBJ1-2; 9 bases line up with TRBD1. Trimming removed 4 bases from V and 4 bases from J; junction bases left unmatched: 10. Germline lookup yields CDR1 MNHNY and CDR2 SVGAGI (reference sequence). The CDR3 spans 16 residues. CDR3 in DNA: TGTGCCAGCAGTTCCGGACAGGGGTTTAAGGGCTATGGCTACACCTTC. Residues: CASSSGQGFKGYGYTF.

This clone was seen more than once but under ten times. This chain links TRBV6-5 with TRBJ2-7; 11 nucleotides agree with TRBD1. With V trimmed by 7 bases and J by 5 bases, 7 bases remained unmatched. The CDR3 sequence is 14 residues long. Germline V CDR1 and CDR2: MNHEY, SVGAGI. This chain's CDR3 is CASNRWTGGNEQYF. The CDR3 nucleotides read TGTGCCAGCAACCGATGGACAGGGGGCAACGAGCAGTACTTC.

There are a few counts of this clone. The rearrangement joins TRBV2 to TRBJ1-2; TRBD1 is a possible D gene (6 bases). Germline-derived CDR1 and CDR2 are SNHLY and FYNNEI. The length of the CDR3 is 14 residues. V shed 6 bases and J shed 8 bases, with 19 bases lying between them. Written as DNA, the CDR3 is TGTGCCAGCAGCCCCAGGGGAAGGGAGGGGGGCTACACCTTC. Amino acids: CASSPRGREGGYTF.

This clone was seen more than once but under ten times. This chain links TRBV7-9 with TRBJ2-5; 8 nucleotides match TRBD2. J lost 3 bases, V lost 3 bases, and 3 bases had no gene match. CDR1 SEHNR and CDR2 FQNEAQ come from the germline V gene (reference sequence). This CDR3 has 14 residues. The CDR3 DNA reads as TGTGCCAGCAGCTTTAGCGGGAAAGAAGAGACCCAGTACTTC. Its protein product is CASSFSGKEETQYF. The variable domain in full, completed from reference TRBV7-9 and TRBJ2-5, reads DTGVSQNPRHKITKRGQNVTFRCDPISEHNRLYWYRQTLGQGPEFLTYFQNEAQLEKSRLLSDRFSAERPKGSFSTLEIQRTEQGDSAMYLCASSFSGKEETQYFGPGTRLLVL.

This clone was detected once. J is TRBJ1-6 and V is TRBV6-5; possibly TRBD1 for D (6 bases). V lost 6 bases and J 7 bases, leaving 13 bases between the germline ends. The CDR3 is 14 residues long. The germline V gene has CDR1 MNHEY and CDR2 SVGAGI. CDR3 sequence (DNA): TGTGCCAGCAGGGACAGTATGGACAATTCACCCCTCCACTTT. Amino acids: CASRDSMDNSPLHF.

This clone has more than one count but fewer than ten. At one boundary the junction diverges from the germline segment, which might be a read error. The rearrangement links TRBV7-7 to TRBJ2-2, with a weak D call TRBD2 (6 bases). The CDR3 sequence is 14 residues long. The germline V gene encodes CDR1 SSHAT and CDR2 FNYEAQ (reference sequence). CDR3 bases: TGTGCTAGCAGCTTTAGCGGGAACACCGGGGAGCTGTTTTTT. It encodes CASSFSGNTGELFF.

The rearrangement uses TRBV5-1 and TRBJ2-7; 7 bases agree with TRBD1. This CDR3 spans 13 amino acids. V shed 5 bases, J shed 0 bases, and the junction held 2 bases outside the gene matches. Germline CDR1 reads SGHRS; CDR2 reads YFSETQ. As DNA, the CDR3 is TGCGCCAGCAGTTGGGACAGCTCCTACGAGCAGTACTTC. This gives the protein CASSWDSSYEQYF.

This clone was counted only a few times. For the CDR3, the DNA is TGTGCCAGCAGCGTGTCTACGAACTATGGCTACACCTTC. Residues: CASSVSTNYGYTF. The chain links TRBV9 to TRBJ1-2; no reliable D call. CDR3 length: 13 amino acids. Germline assignment: CDR1 SGDLS and CDR2 YYNGEE. V lost 2 bases to trimming and J lost 2 bases, with 7 bases between them.

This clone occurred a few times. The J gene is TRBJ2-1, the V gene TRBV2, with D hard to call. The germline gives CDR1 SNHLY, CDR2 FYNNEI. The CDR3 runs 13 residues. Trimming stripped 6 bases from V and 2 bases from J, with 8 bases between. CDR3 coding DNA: TGTGCCAGCAGGAGAATGACCTACAATGAGCAGTTCTTC. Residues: CASRRMTYNEQFF.

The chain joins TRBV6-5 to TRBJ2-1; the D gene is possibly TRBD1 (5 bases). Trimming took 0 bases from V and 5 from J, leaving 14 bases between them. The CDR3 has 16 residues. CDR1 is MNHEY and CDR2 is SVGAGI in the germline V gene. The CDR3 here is CASSYSLTEPDNEQFF. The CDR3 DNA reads TGTGCCAGCAGTTACTCCCTGACAGAGCCAGACAATGAGCAGTTCTTC.

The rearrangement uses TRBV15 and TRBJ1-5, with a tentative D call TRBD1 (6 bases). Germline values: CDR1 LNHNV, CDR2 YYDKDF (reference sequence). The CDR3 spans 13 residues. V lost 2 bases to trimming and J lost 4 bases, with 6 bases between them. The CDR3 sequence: CATSRQGNQPQHF. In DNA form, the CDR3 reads TGTGCCACCAGCAGACAGGGGAATCAGCCCCAGCATTTT. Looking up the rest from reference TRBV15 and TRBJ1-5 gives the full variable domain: DAMVIQNPRYQVTQFGKPVTLSCSQTLNHNVMYWYQQKSSQAPKLLFHYYDKDFNNEADTPDNFQSRRPNTSFCFLDIRSPGLGDTAMYLCATSRQGNQPQHFGDGTRLSIL.

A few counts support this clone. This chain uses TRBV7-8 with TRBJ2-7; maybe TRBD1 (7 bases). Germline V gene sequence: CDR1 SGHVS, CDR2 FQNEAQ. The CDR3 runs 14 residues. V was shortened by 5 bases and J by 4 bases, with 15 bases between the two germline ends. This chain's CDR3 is CASSPRAGGYEQYF. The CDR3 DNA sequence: TGTGCCAGCAGCCCCCGGGCAGGGGGGTACGAGCAGTACTTC.

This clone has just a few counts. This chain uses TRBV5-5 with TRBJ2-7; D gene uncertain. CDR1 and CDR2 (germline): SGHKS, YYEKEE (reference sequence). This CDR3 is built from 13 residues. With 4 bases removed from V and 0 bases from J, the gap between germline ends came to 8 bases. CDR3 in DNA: TGTGCCAGCAGCCCATTTAGCTCCTACGAGCAGTACTTC. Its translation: CASSPFSSYEQYF.

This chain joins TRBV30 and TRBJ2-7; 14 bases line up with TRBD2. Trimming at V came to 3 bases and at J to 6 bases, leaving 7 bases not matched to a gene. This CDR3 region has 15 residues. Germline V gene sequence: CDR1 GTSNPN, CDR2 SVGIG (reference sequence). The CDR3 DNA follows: TGTGCCTGGAGGTCCGGGACTAGCGGGAGAGGCGAGCAGTACTTC. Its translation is CAWRSGTSGRGEQYF.